This is a list of T cell receptor beta chains from one sample in a study of shared clonotypes between healthy human individuals. Data came from immunoSEQ multiplex PCR; TCRdb stores just in-frame clones and leaves some out. The table has about 820,000 clones, 92% seen once. The specimen sequenced was naive CD8+ T cells sorted from blood. The receptors derive from a man under 40 in good health. The CDR3 runs from the conserved cysteine through the conserved F or W. D genes are given only for firm matches. The listing skips clone size in some rows; elsewhere it reads once, few, many or a size class.

V gene	J gene	clone size	CDR3 length	D gene	CDR3 protein	CDR3 DNA
TRBV10-2	TRBJ1-1	.	13	.	CASTAGWDTEAFF	TGCGCCAGCACAGCCGGGTGGGACACTGAAGCTTTCTTT
TRBV10-3	TRBJ2-5	.	13	.	CAISGTEGETQYF	TGTGCCATCAGTGGAACGGAGGGGGAGACCCAGTACTTC
TRBV4-2	TRBJ2-3	.	13	.	CASSQGVGDTQYF	TGTGCCAGCAGCCAAGGAGTGGGAGATACGCAGTATTTT
TRBV6-6	TRBJ2-7	.	16	TRBD2	CASSYFLAGDSYEQYF	TGTGCCAGCAGTTACTTCCTAGCGGGAGACTCCTACGAGCAGTACTTC
TRBV19	TRBJ2-1	.	16	.	CASSIARTPVNNEQFF	TGTGCCAGTAGTATAGCCCGGACACCCGTAAACAATGAGCAGTTCTTC
TRBV13	TRBJ2-3	.	15	TRBD2	CASSFGSGRTDTQYF	TGTGCCAGCAGCTTCGGTAGCGGGAGGACAGATACGCAGTATTTT
TRBV4-1	TRBJ2-2	.	12	.	CASSQYTGELFF	TGCGCCAGCAGCCAATACACCGGGGAGCTGTTTTTT
TRBV7-3	TRBJ2-1	once	15	.	CASSLGGVGYNEQFF	TGTGCCAGCAGCTTAGGCGGGGTCGGATACAATGAGCAGTTCTTC
TRBV27	TRBJ1-2	.	15	.	CASSSGTLPNYGYTF	TGTGCCAGCAGTTCCGGGACACTTCCTAACTATGGCTACACCTTC
TRBV6-4	TRBJ2-3	.	19	TRBD2	CASRERGRGGRVSTDTQYF	TGTGCCAGCAGGGAACGTGGTAGGGGCGGGAGGGTGAGCACAGATACGCAGTATTTT
TRBV9	TRBJ2-3	.	16	.	CASSSTLAVSTDTQYF	TGTGCCAGCAGCTCCACATTAGCGGTTAGCACAGATACGCAGTATTTT
TRBV5-6	TRBJ1-5	.	15	.	CASSLALGGHQPQHF	TGTGCCAGCAGCTTGGCGTTAGGGGGGCATCAGCCCCAGCATTTT
TRBV12-5	TRBJ1-2	.	15	.	CASGLSGGKTYGYTF	TGTGCTAGTGGTTTGTCGGGGGGGAAAACCTATGGCTACACCTTC
TRBV11-2	TRBJ1-1	.	13	.	CASTGGWGTEAFF	TGTGCCAGCACTGGGGGTTGGGGCACTGAAGCTTTCTTT
TRBV29-1	TRBJ2-1	.	15	TRBD2	CSVLSGTSSYNEQFF	TGCAGCGTACTTAGCGGGACAAGCTCCTACAATGAGCAGTTCTTC
TRBV7-6	TRBJ2-7	.	13	TRBD1	CASSRGQAYEQYF	TGTGCCAGCAGCAGAGGACAGGCCTACGAGCAGTACTTC
TRBV28	TRBJ2-3	.	13	.	CASRGQDTDTQYF	TGTGCCAGCAGGGGCCAGGACACAGATACGCAGTATTTT
TRBV5-1	TRBJ2-2	once	17	.	CASSLYVGGGNTGELFF	TGCGCCAGCAGCTTGTACGTAGGTGGGGGAAACACCGGGGAGCTGTTTTTT
TRBV19	TRBJ2-1	.	15	TRBD1	CASSIVRGPYNEQFF	TGTGCCAGTAGTATAGTCAGGGGGCCCTACAATGAGCAGTTCTTC
TRBV29-1	TRBJ2-2	.	12	.	CSVCKRTGELFF	TGCAGCGTTTGTAAGAGGACCGGGGAGCTGTTTTTT
TRBV29-1	TRBJ2-3	.	16	.	CSVALGSGLHTDTQYF	TGCAGCGTCGCTTTGGGATCGGGACTTCACACAGATACGCAGTATTTT
TRBV11-2	TRBJ2-7	.	15	.	CASSLGPRDFYEQYF	TGTGCCAGCAGCTTAGGACCCCGGGACTTCTACGAGCAGTACTTC
TRBV9	TRBJ2-3	.	15	TRBD2	CASSASGRTTDTQYF	TGTGCCAGCAGCGCCAGCGGGAGGACCACAGATACGCAGTATTTT
TRBV27	TRBJ2-7	.	16	.	CASSLRTGTVSYEQYF	TGTGCCAGCAGTTTACGAACCGGGACGGTCTCCTACGAGCAGTACTTC
TRBV7-6	TRBJ2-1	.	17	TRBD2	CASSPELAENSYNEQFF	TGTGCCAGCAGCCCGGAACTAGCGGAGAATAGTTACAATGAGCAGTTCTTC
TRBV19	TRBJ1-5	.	16	.	CASSILRTDDNQPQHF	TGTGCCAGTAGCATCCTGCGGACAGACGACAATCAGCCCCAGCATTTT
TRBV27	TRBJ2-1	.	16	TRBD2	CASSPLAGGPDNEQFF	TGTGCCAGCAGTCCGCTAGCGGGAGGGCCTGACAATGAGCAGTTCTTC
TRBV11-2	TRBJ2-3	.	15	.	CASSLGQPRLDTQYF	TGTGCCAGCAGCTTAGGGCAACCCCGGTTAGATACGCAGTATTTT
TRBV5-4	TRBJ2-6	.	15	.	CASSMLGSGANVLTF	TGTGCCAGCAGCATGCTAGGCTCTGGGGCCAACGTCCTGACTTTC
TRBV6-6	TRBJ1-1	.	14	.	CASSYSETLSEAFF	TGTGCCAGCAGTTACTCAGAAACCCTCTCTGAAGCTTTCTTT
TRBV6-1	TRBJ2-3	.	15	.	CASSDLVTHTDTQYF	TGTGCCAGCAGTGACCTAGTAACGCACACAGATACGCAGTATTTT
TRBV19	TRBJ1-5	.	14	TRBD1	CAGGPGTAFQPQHF	TGTGCCGGCGGACCCGGGACAGCCTTTCAGCCCCAGCATTTT
TRBV7-8	TRBJ2-3	.	15	TRBD1	CASWDRDRGQDTQYF	TGTGCCAGTTGGGACCGGGACAGGGGGCAGGATACGCAGTATTTT
TRBV29-1	TRBJ2-3	.	15	TRBD2	CSAWVTGGNTDTQYF	TGCAGCGCTTGGGTCACGGGAGGTAACACAGATACGCAGTATTTT
TRBV9	TRBJ2-1	.	17	TRBD1	CASSPGPGTGGPNEQFF	TGTGCCAGCAGCCCGGGGCCCGGGACAGGGGGCCCCAATGAGCAGTTCTTC
TRBV27	TRBJ1-1	.	14	.	CASSPGGWNTEAFF	TGTGCCAGCAGCCCGGGGGGCTGGAACACTGAAGCTTTCTTT
TRBV2	TRBJ2-7	.	11	.	CASLNRNEQYF	TGTGCCAGCCTCAATAGAAACGAGCAGTACTTC
TRBV13	TRBJ2-1	once	18	TRBD2	CASSQEIAGGRSYNEQFF	TGTGCCAGCAGCCAAGAAATAGCGGGAGGGAGGTCCTACAATGAGCAGTTCTTC
TRBV15	TRBJ1-5	.	15	.	CATSRDRLENQPQHF	TGTGCCACCAGCAGAGATAGGCTGGAGAATCAGCCCCAGCATTTT
TRBV7-9	TRBJ2-1	few	17	TRBD2	CASSPRGLAGGPGEQFF	TGTGCCAGCAGCCCTAGGGGACTAGCGGGAGGGCCAGGGGAGCAGTTCTTC
TRBV5-1	TRBJ2-3	.	13	.	CASTLTSTDTQYF	TGCGCCAGCACATTAACTAGCACAGATACGCAGTATTTT
TRBV7-6	TRBJ2-5	.	17	TRBD2	CASSLEMVGLALETQYF	TGTGCCAGCAGCTTAGAAATGGTGGGACTAGCACTGGAGACCCAGTACTTC
TRBV5-1	TRBJ1-2	.	12	.	CASSDGDYGYTF	TGCGCCAGCAGTGATGGGGACTATGGCTACACCTTC
TRBV29-1	TRBJ2-7	.	13	.	CSAPNWEIYEQYF	TGCAGCGCTCCGAATTGGGAAATCTACGAGCAGTACTTC
TRBV19	TRBJ2-1	.	15	.	CASSVWGNSYNEQFF	TGTGCCAGTAGTGTGTGGGGCAACTCCTACAATGAGCAGTTCTTC
TRBV27	TRBJ2-3	.	16	TRBD2	CASSLLLAGAKDTQYF	TGTGCCAGCAGTTTACTACTAGCGGGAGCGAAAGATACGCAGTATTTT
TRBV2	TRBJ2-2	.	12	.	CADEDGGGELFF	TGTGCGGACGAGGATGGGGGCGGGGAGCTGTTTTTT
TRBV9	TRBJ2-2	.	17	TRBD1	CASSVAFPGGSTGELFF	TGTGCCAGCAGCGTAGCTTTTCCAGGGGGCAGCACCGGGGAGCTGTTTTTT
TRBV10-1	TRBJ1-1	.	14	.	CASSRDIMNTEAFF	TGCGCCAGCAGTCGGGACATCATGAACACTGAAGCTTTCTTT
TRBV10-3	TRBJ1-1	.	10	.	CATKDVEAFF	TGTGCCACTAAGGACGTTGAAGCTTTCTTT
TRBV27	TRBJ1-1	once	13	.	CASSLLDSEEAFF	TGTGCCAGCAGTTTATTGGACTCAGAAGAAGCTTTCTTT